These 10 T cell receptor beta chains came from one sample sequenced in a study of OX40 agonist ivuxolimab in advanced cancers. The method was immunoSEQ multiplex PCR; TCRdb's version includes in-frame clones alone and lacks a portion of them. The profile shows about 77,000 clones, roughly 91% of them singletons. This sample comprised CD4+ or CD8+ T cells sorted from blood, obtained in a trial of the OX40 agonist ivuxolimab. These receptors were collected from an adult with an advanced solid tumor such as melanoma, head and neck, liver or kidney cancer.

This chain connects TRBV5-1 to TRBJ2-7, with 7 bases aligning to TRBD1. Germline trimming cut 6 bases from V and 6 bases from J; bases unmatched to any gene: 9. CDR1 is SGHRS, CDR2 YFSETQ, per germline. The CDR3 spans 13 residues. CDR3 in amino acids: CASTDRDSAEQYF. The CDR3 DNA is TGCGCCAGCACTGACAGGGATTCGGCCGAGCAGTACTTC.

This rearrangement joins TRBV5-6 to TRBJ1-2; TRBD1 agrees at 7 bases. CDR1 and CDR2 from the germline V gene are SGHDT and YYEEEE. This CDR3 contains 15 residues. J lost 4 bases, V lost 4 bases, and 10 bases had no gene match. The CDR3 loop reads CASSKVTGAGYGYTF. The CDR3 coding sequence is TGTGCCAGCAGCAAAGTTACAGGGGCAGGCTATGGCTACACCTTC. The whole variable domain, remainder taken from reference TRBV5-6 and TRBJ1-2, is DAGVTQSPTHLIKTRGQQVTLRCSPKSGHDTVSWYQQALGQGPQFIFQYYEEEERQRGNFPDRFSGHQFPNYSSELNVNALLLGDSALYLCASSKVTGAGYGYTFGSGTRLTVV.

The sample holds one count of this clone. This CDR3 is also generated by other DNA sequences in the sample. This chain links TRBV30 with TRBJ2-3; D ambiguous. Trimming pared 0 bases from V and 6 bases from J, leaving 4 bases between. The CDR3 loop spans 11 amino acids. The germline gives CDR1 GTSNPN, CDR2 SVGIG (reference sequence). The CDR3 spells CAWSVGDTQYF. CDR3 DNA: TGTGCCTGGAGTGTTGGTGATACGCAGTATTTT. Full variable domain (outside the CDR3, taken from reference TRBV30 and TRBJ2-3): SQTIHQWPATLVQPVGSPLSLECTVEGTSNPNLYWYRQAAGRGLQLLFYSVGIGQISSEVPQNLSASRPQDRQFILSSKKLLLSDSGFYLCAWSVGDTQYFGPGTRLTVL.

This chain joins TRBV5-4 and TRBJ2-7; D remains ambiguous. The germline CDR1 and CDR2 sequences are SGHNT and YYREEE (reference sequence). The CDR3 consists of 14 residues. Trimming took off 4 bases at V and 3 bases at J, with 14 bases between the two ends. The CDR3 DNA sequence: TGTGCCAGCAGCGCAACCGGGCCCTTCTACGAGCAGTACTTC. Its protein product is CASSATGPFYEQYF.

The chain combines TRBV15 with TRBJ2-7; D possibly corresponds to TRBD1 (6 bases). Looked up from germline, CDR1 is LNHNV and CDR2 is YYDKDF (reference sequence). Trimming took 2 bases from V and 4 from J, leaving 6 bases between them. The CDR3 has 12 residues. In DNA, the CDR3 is TGTGCCACCAGCAGACAGGGGTACGAGCAGTACTTC. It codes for CATSRQGYEQYF.

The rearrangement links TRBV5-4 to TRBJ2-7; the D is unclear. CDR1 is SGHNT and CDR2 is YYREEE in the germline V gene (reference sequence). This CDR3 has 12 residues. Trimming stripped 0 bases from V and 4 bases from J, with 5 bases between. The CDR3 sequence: CASSLDYYEQYF. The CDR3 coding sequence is TGTGCCAGCAGCTTGGACTATTACGAGCAGTACTTC.

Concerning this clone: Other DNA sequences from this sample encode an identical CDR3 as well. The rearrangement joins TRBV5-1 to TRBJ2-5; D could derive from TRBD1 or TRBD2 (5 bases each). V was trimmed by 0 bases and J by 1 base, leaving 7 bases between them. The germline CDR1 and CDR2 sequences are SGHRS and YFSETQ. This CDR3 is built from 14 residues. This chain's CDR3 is CASSLGGVQETQYF. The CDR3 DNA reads TGCGCCAGCAGCTTGGGAGGGGTCCAAGAGACCCAGTACTTC.

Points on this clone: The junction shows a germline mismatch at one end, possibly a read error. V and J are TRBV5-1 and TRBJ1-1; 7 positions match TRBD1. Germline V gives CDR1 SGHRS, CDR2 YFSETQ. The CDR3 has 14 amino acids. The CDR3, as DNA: TGTGCCAGCAGCTGGGACAGCATGAACACTGAAGCTTTCTTT. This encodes CASSWDSMNTEAFF.

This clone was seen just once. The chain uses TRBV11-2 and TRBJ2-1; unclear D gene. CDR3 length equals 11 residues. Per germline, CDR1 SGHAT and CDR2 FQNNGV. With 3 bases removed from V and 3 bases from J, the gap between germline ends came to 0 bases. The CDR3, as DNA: TGTGCCAGCAGCTTCTACAATGAGCAGTTCTTC. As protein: CASSFYNEQFF.

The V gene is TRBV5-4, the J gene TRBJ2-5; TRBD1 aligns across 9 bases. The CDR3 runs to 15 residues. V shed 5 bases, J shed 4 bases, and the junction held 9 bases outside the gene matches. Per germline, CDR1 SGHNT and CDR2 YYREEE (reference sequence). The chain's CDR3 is CASSSKQGAGETQYF. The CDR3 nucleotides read TGTGCCAGCAGTTCTAAACAGGGGGCCGGAGAGACCCAGTACTTC. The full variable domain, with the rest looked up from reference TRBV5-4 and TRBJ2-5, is ETGVTQSPTHLIKTRGQQVTLRCSSQSGHNTVSWYQQALGQGPQFIFQYYREEENGRGNFPPRFSGLQFPNYSSELNVNALELDDSALYLCASSSKQGAGETQYFGPGTRLLVL.